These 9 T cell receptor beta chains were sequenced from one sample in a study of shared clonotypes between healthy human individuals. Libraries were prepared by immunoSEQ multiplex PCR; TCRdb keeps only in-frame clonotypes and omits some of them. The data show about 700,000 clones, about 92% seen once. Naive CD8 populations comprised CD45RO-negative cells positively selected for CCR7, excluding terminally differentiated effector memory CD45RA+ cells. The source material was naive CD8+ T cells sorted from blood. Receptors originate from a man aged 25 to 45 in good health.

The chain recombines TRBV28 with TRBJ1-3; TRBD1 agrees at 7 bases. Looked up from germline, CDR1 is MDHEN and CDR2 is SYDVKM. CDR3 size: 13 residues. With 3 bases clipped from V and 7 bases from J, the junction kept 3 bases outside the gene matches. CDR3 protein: CASSFRQGNTIYF. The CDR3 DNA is TGTGCCAGCAGTTTCAGACAGGGTAACACCATATATTTT.

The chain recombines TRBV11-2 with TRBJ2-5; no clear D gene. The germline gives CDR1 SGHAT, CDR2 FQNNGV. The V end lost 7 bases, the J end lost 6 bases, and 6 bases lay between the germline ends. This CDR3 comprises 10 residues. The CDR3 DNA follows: TGTGCCAGCAAAGGGAAGACCCAGTACTTC. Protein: CASKGKTQYF.

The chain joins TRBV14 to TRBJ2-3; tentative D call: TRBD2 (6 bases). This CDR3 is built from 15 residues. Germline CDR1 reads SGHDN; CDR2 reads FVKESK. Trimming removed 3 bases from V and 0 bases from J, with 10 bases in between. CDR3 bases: TGTGCCAGCAGCCAGTGGGACTTGAGCACAGATACGCAGTATTTT. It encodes CASSQWDLSTDTQYF.

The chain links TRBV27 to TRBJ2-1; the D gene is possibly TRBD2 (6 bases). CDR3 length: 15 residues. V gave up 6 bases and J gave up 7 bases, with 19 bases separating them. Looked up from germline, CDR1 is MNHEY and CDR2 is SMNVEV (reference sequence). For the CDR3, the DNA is TGTGCCAGCAGCCCGGGAGTGCCTCGAGGAAATGAGCAGTTCTTC. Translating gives CASSPGVPRGNEQFF.

The DNA for the CDR3 is TGTGCCAGCAGTTTACCGGCAGGGGGGACTAGAGGCCCCTACAATGAGCAGTTCTTC. This translates into CASSLPAGGTRGPYNEQFF. The V gene is TRBV27, the J gene TRBJ2-1, with a possible D match to TRBD2 (8 bases). CDR1 and CDR2 from the germline V gene are MNHEY and SMNVEV (reference sequence). CDR3 length equals 19 residues. The V gene lost 2 bases and the J gene lost 2 bases, with 22 bases spanning the gap.

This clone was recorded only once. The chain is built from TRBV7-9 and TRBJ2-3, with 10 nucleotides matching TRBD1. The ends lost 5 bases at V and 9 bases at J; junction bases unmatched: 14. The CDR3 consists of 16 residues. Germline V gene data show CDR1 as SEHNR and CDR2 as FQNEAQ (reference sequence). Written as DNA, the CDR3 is TGTGCCAGCAGCCCCCGAACCGGGACAGGGGTTGACACGCAGTATTTT. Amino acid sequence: CASSPRTGTGVDTQYF.

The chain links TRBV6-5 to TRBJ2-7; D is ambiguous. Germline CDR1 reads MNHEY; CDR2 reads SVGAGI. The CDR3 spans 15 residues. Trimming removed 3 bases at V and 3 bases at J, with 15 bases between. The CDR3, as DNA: TGTGCCAGCAGTTATAATCCAGAGCCCTACTACGAGCAGTACTTC. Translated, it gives CASSYNPEPYYEQYF.

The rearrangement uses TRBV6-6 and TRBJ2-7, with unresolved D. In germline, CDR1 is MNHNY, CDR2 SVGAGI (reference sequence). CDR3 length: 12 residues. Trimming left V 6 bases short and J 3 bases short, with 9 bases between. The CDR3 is CASSRKYYEQYF. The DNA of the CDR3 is TGTGCCAGCAGCCGCAAGTACTACGAGCAGTACTTC.

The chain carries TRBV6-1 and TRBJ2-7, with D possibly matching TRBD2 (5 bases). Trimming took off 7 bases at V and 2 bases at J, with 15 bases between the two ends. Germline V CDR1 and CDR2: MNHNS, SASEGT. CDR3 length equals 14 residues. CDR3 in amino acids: CASNFLGDAYEQYF. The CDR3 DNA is TGTGCCAGCAACTTCTTGGGAGACGCCTACGAGCAGTACTTC.